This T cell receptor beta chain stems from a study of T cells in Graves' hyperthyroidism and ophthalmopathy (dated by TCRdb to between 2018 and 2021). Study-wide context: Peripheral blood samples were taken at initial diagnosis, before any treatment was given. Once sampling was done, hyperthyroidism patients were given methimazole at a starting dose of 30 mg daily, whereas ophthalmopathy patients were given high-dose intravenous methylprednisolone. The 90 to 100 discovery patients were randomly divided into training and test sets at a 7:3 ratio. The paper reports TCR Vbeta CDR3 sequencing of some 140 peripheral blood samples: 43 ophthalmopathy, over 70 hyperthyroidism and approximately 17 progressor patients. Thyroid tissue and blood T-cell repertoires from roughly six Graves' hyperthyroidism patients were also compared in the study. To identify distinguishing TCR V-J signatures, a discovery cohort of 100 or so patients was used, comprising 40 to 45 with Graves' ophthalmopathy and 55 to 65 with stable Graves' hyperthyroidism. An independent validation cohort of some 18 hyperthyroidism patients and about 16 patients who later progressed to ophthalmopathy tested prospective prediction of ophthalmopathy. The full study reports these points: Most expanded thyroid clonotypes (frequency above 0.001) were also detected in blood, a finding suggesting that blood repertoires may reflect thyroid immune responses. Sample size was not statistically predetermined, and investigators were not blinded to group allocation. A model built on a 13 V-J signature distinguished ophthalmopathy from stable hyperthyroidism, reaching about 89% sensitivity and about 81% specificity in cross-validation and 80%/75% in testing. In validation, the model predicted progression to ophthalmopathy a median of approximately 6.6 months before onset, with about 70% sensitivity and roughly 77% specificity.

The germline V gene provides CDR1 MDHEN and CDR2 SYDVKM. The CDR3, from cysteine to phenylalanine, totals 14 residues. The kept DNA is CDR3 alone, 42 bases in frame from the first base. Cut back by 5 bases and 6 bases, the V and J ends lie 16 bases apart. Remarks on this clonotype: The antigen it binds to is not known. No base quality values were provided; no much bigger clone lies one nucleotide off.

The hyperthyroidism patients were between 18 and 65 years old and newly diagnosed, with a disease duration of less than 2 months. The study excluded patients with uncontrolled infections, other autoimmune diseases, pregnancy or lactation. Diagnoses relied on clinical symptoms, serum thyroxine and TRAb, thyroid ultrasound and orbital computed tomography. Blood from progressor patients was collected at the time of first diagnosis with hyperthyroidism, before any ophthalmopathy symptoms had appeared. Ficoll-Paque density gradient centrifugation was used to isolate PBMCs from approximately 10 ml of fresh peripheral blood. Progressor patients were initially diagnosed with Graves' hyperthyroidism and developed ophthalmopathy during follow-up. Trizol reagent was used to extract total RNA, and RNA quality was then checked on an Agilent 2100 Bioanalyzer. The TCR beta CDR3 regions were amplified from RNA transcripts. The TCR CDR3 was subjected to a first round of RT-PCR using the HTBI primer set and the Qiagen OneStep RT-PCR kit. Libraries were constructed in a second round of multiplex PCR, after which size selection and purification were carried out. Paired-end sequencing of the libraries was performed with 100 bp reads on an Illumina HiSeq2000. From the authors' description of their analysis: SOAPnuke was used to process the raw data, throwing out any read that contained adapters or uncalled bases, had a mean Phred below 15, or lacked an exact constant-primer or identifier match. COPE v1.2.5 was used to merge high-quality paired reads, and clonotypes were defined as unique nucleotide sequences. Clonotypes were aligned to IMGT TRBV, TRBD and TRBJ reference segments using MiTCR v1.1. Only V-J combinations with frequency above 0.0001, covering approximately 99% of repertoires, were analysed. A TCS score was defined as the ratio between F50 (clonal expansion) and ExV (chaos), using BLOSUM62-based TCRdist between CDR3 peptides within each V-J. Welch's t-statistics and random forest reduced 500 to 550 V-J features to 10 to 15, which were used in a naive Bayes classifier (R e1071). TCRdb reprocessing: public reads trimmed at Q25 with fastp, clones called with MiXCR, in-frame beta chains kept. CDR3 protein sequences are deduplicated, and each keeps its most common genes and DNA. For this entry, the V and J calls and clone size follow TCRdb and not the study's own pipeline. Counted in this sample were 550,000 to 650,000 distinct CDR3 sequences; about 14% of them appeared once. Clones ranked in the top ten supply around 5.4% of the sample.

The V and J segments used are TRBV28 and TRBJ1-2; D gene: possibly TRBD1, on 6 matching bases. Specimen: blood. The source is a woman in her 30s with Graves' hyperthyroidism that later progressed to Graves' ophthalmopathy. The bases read TGTGCCAGCAGTCCCGACAGGTTATTCCATGGCTACACCTTC. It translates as CASSPDRLFHGYTF.